Below are 16 T cell receptor beta chains sequenced from a single sample in a study of Graves' ophthalmopathy and Graves' hyperthyroidism. The authors amplified TCR beta CDR3 regions from RNA transcripts. First-round RT-PCR used HTBI primers; second-round multiplex PCR followed. MiXCR, applied by TCRdb to the multiplex PCR reads, yields one record per CDR3 protein. The data contain more than 550,000 distinct CDR3 sequences, over 40% of them singletons. Material: peripheral blood. All receptors derive from an adult man with Graves' ophthalmopathy.

The table lists this clonotype with many counts. This chain uses TRBV7-9 with TRBJ2-7; TRBD1 aligns across 9 bases. Trimming cost V 3 bases and J 5 bases; bases outside gene matches: 5. CDR1 and CDR2 (germline): SEHNR, FQNEAQ (reference sequence). The length of the CDR3 is 14 residues. CDR3 sequence reads: CASSFGQGINEQYF. In nucleotides, the CDR3 is TGTGCCAGCAGCTTTGGACAGGGGATTAACGAGCAGTACTTC.

In this sample, this clonotype turned up many times. The V gene is TRBV19, the J gene TRBJ1-1; D is uncertain. Germline lookup yields CDR1 LNHDA and CDR2 SQIVND (reference sequence). CDR3 size: 13 residues. Trimming shortened V by 0 bases and J by 1 base, and 3 bases separated the two germline ends. CDR3 sequence: CASSIEGNTEAFF. Written as DNA, the CDR3 is TGTGCCAGTAGTATAGAAGGGAACACTGAAGCTTTCTTT.

The chain couples TRBV9 to TRBJ1-6; D is perhaps TRBD1 (6 bases). V dropped 3 bases and J dropped 5 bases, with 12 bases sitting between them. The CDR3 loop spans 15 amino acids. Germline CDR1 and CDR2: SGDLS and YYNGEE. The CDR3 reads CASSGRTENNSPLHF. In DNA, the CDR3 is TGTGCCAGCAGCGGACGGACAGAGAATAATTCACCCCTCCACTTT.

The sample holds many counts of this clonotype. A clone one base away is much larger, so this may be a read error. The chain employs TRBV12-3 or TRBV12-4 and TRBJ1-4; tentative D call: TRBD1 (5 bases). The CDR3 extends over 12 amino acids. V lost 6 bases, J lost 5 bases, and 7 bases lay in between. The CDR3 spells CASRAGNEKLFF. The CDR3 DNA is TGTGCCAGCAGGGCAGGGAATGAAAAACTGTTTTTT.

The CDR3 DNA is TGCAGTGCCACCGTGCGGGCTCTCTATGGCTACACCTTC. This translates into CSATVRALYGYTF. This rearrangement joins TRBV20-1 to TRBJ1-2; D is unresolved. The CDR3 loop spans 13 amino acids. CDR1 and CDR2 from the germline V gene are DFQATT and SNEGSKA (reference sequence). The V end lost 6 bases, the J end lost 4 bases, and 15 bases lay between the germline ends.

V usage is TRBV7-2 and J usage is TRBJ2-3; a weak D match, TRBD1 (6 bases). Germline V gene data show CDR1 as SGHTA and CDR2 as FQGNSA. The CDR3 is made up of 14 amino acids. V lost 0 bases and J 6 bases, leaving 10 bases between the germline ends. DNA for the CDR3: TGTGCCAGCAGCTTAGCAGGGGGATGGGATACGCAGTATTTT. It codes for CASSLAGGWDTQYF.

The V gene is TRBV19, the J gene TRBJ2-2, with D maybe TRBD1 (6 bases). V was shortened by 4 bases and J by 4 bases, with 10 bases between the two germline ends. Germline V gene sequence: CDR1 LNHDA, CDR2 SQIVND (reference sequence). The length of the CDR3 is 14 residues. CDR3 amino acids: CASSRQGFTGELFF. CDR3 in DNA: TGTGCCAGTAGTAGGCAGGGGTTCACCGGGGAGCTGTTTTTT.

With respect to this clonotype: An end of the junction differs from the germline gene, which may be a read error. V and J are TRBV10-3 and TRBJ2-7; weak D call: TRBD1 (5 bases). The germline CDR1 and CDR2 sequences are ENHRY and SYGVKD. CDR3 length: 15 residues. This chain's CDR3 is CASSYSAGISYEQYF. The CDR3 DNA follows: TGTGCCAGCAGTTACTCCGCAGGGATCTCCTACGAGCAGTACTTC.

There are many counts of this clonotype. Here the CDR3 DNA reads TGTGCCAGCAGCTCTGGTCCAGGGTCAGCTAATGAAAAACTGTTTTTT. Encoded protein: CASSSGPGSANEKLFF. The rearrangement links TRBV7-9 to TRBJ1-4; D is possibly TRBD1 (5 bases). With 4 bases removed from V and 3 bases from J, the gap between germline ends came to 15 bases. Germline lookup yields CDR1 SEHNR and CDR2 FQNEAQ (reference sequence). CDR3 length equals 16 residues.

This clonotype was seen many times. J is TRBJ1-2 and V is TRBV14, with 8 bases aligning to TRBD1. CDR1 is SGHDN, CDR2 FVKESK, per germline. The V and J ends lost 4 bases and 8 bases, in that order; junction bases with no gene match: 9. CDR3 length: 14 residues. The CDR3, as DNA: TGTGCCAGCAGCCCCGGACAGGGACTAAGGGGCTACACCTTC. It yields the protein CASSPGQGLRGYTF.

The rearrangement uses TRBV7-9 and TRBJ1-3; 7 nucleotides align to TRBD1. Looked up from germline, CDR1 is SEHNR and CDR2 is FQNEAQ (reference sequence). V dropped 1 base and J dropped 8; count of bases not matched to a gene: 11. The CDR3 runs to 16 residues. This CDR3 is CASSLVGTDYGYTIYF. The CDR3 DNA follows: TGTGCCAGCAGCTTAGTCGGGACAGACTATGGCTACACCATATATTTT.

The sample holds many counts of this clonotype. This CDR3 reads CSATPAGGSGKTQYF. CDR3 coding DNA: TGCAGTGCAACCCCAGCGGGAGGATCTGGAAAGACCCAGTACTTC. The chain joins TRBV20-1 to TRBJ2-5; TRBD2 matches at 9 bases. The CDR3 contains 15 residues. The germline gives CDR1 DFQATT, CDR2 SNEGSKA (reference sequence). Trimming removed 6 bases from V and 6 bases from J; junction bases left unmatched: 14.

Concerning this clonotype: This likely traces to a read error, being one base from a far larger clone. Since the CDR3 does not end with the conserved phenylalanine or tryptophan, this likely comes from a read error. The chain carries TRBV25-1 and TRBJ2-7; D is ambiguous. The CDR3 runs 11 residues. Germline V CDR1 and CDR2: MGHDK, SYGVNS. The V end was cut by 6 bases, the J end by 6 bases, with 9 bases between. The CDR3 DNA reads as TGTGCCAGCAGCTTAGTACGCGAGCAGTACCTC. It yields the protein CASSLVREQYL.

This clonotype was counted ten times or more. The chain couples TRBV29-1 to TRBJ1-1, with TRBD1 identical over 7 bases. With V trimmed by 4 bases and J by 0 bases, 2 bases remained unmatched. Per the germline V gene, CDR1 is SQVTM and CDR2 is ANQGSEA. The CDR3 runs 13 residues. This CDR3 reads CSVVGTVNTEAFF. In nucleotides, the CDR3 is TGCAGCGTTGTCGGGACAGTGAACACTGAAGCTTTCTTT.

The table lists this clonotype with many counts. The CDR3: CATSREIQGYEQYF. CDR3 nucleotide sequence: TGTGCCACCAGCAGAGAGATTCAGGGCTACGAGCAGTACTTC. The chain links TRBV15 to TRBJ2-7; a weak D match, TRBD1 (5 bases). This CDR3 comprises 14 residues. In germline, CDR1 is LNHNV, CDR2 YYDKDF (reference sequence). Trimming left V 0 bases short and J 3 bases short, with 9 bases between.

The chain couples TRBV25-1 to TRBJ1-1, with D tentatively TRBD1 (5 bases). Trimming left V 2 bases short and J 8 bases short, with 9 bases between. CDR3 size: 12 residues. CDR1 and CDR2 from the germline V gene are MGHDK and SYGVNS. CDR3 sequence reads: CASSEMGGEAFF. The CDR3 DNA reads as TGTGCCAGCAGTGAAATGGGGGGAGAAGCTTTCTTT.